A single sample gave rise to the 3 T cell receptor beta chains below, sequenced in a study of identical twins listed by TCRdb under 2016. Receptor libraries were prepared by 5' RACE. The sequencer listed for this sample is Illumina HiSeq 2000. TCRdb trimmed public reads at Q25 via fastp, called clones via MiXCR and kept in-frame beta chains. Here each entry gathers all rows of one CDR3 protein and keeps the most common genes and DNA. The sample records some 1,700,000 distinct CDR3 sequences, under 35% of which are singletons. The top ten clones comprise under 0.35% of the sample. The source material was cord blood. The source of these receptors is a newborn girl in good health.

This clonotype was seen many times. V is TRBV5-1 and J is TRBJ1-2; the match to TRBD1 covers 9 bases. V lost 4 bases to trimming and J lost 3 bases; unmatched junction nucleotides: 7. The CDR3 spans 15 residues. CDR1 and CDR2 from the germline V gene are SGHRS and YFSETQ. CDR3 sequence reads: CASSPSGTGHYGYTF. DNA for the CDR3: TGCGCCAGCAGCCCCTCCGGGACAGGGCACTATGGCTACACCTTC.

The chain employs TRBV7-9 and TRBJ2-5; D perhaps matches TRBD2 (5 bases). The ends were cut back, 5 bases at V and 0 bases at J, with 13 bases in the middle. Germline V CDR1 and CDR2: SEHNR, FQNEAQ (reference sequence). This CDR3 is built from 15 residues. The CDR3 sequence is CASSRAGLNQETQYF. The CDR3 nucleotides read TGTGCCAGCAGCCGCGCAGGACTTAACCAAGAGACCCAGTACTTC.

This clonotype has just a few counts. V usage is TRBV6-6 and J usage is TRBJ2-4, with TRBD1 matching 7 bases. Germline CDR1 and CDR2: MNHNY and SVGAGI (reference sequence). The trim removed 6 bases at V and 1 base at J, leaving 3 bases unmatched. The length of the CDR3 is 14 residues. CDR3 sequence: CASSQGQAKNIQYF. Here the CDR3 DNA reads TGTGCCAGCAGCCAGGGACAGGCCAAAAACATTCAGTACTTC.